The TCR beta chain described here comes from a study of cytomegalovirus exposure and HLA in healthy donors. Findings and limits, study-wide: Near-uniform donor sequencing depth was presumed by presence/absence analyses.

Germline CDR1 and CDR2: KGHSH and LQKENI. The length of the CDR3 is 12 residues. Deletions cut 6 bases from V and 7 bases from J, with 10 bases between. A multiplex PCR was run with 60 Vbeta primers and 13 Jbeta primers. Profiling relied on immunoSEQ multiplex PCR, and the TCRdb table lists in-frame clones only, not all of them. Among fewer than 110,000 clones, 65% to 85% were seen once, and the ten largest hold about 4.1%. Note on this clone: Its specificity is not known.

The rearrangement uses TRBV18 and TRBJ2-4; D might be TRBD2 (6 bases). The origin of this receptor is a man aged 45-60 years in good health and CMV-seropositive. Material: PBMCs. CDR3 coding DNA: TGTGCCAGCTCGCAGGAGGGGAACATTCAGTACTTC. Translated, it gives CASSQEGNIQYF.